The 27 T cell receptor beta chains reported below all come from one sample, sequenced in a study of CD8+ T cells in alopecia areata. Treatment noted: oral pan-JAK inhibitor, 5-10 mg twice daily. The authors extracted RNA and reverse transcribed it into cDNA as the sequencing template. Some clones are missing from TCRdb's copy, which holds only in-frame ones; the method was immunoSEQ multiplex PCR. The sample lists about 120,000 clones, around 56% occurring once. The specimen comprised CD4+ T cells sorted from blood, sampled at week 4, from a patient treated with tofacitinib. All receptors come from a human donor with alopecia areata.

This sequence joins TRBV6-5 and TRBJ2-1; D is uncertain. CDR1 and CDR2 (germline): MNHEY, SVGAGI. Deletions cut 6 bases from V and 6 bases from J, with 15 bases between. The CDR3 is 14 residues long. This chain's CDR3 is CASRPGQRRNEQFF. CDR3 nucleotide sequence: TGTGCCAGCAGACCCGGTCAACGACGCAATGAGCAGTTCTTC.

V gene TRBV5-1 combines with J gene TRBJ2-7; no reliable D call. Deletions cut 4 bases from V and 1 base from J, with 9 bases between. Germline V gene lookup returns CDR1 SGHRS and CDR2 YFSETQ. The CDR3 consists of 13 residues. CDR3 coding DNA: TGCGCCAGCAGCCCGGGCCCTTCCTACGAGCAGTACTTC. Protein product: CASSPGPSYEQYF.

The chain has TRBV30 and TRBJ2-1; the D gene is possibly TRBD2 (6 bases). V gave up 0 bases and J gave up 9 bases, with 9 bases separating them. From germline, CDR1 is GTSNPN and CDR2 SVGIG (reference sequence). CDR3 length: 12 residues. The CDR3 protein is CAWSVQRAEQFF. The CDR3 DNA is TGTGCCTGGAGTGTACAGCGGGCTGAGCAGTTCTTC.

CDR3 coding DNA: TGTGCCAGCAGTGAAGCCGGTCTGGGTAGGGACACTGAAGCTTTCTTT. This codes for CASSEAGLGRDTEAFF. The gene calls are TRBV2 and TRBJ1-1; no clear D. This CDR3 has 16 residues. CDR1 and CDR2 (germline): SNHLY, FYNNEI. V dropped 0 bases and J dropped 3 bases, with 14 bases sitting between them.

This clone has just a few counts. This chain links TRBV7-2 with TRBJ1-1; 8 nucleotides line up with TRBD1. Unmatched junction bases numbered 4, after V lost 1 base and J lost 6 bases. Germline V CDR1 and CDR2: SGHTA, FQGNSA. The CDR3 consists of 14 residues. In DNA, the CDR3 is TGTGCCAGCAGCTTAGTATCGACAGGGGCTGAAGCTTTCTTT. This translates into CASSLVSTGAEAFF.

The chain couples TRBV5-6 to TRBJ2-6; D uncertain. The V gene's germline CDR1 is SGHDT and CDR2 YYEEEE. V shed 1 base and J shed 4 bases, with 3 bases lying between them. The CDR3 extends over 13 amino acids. CDR3 in amino acids: CASSLKGANVLTF. The CDR3 DNA is TGTGCCAGCAGCTTGAAAGGGGCCAACGTCCTGACTTTC.

V and J are TRBV7-6 and TRBJ2-1; 7 bases fit TRBD1. Germline V gene lookup returns CDR1 SGHVS and CDR2 FNYEAQ. CDR3 size: 17 residues. V shed 1 base, J shed 6 bases, and the junction held 12 bases outside the gene matches. The CDR3 is CASSLVYRGRTGNEQFF. DNA for the CDR3: TGTGCCAGCAGCTTAGTTTATAGGGGTAGGACAGGCAATGAGCAGTTCTTC.

This chain joins TRBV6-5 and TRBJ2-5; D is perhaps TRBD1 or TRBD2 (5 bases each). Germline V CDR1 and CDR2: MNHEY, SVGAGI. The CDR3 is made up of 14 amino acids. V was trimmed by 8 bases and J by 4 bases, leaving 17 bases between them. The CDR3 bases are TGTGCCAGCCGGGACCAAACCACGAGAGAGACCCAGTACTTC. It is translated as CASRDQTTRETQYF.

The V gene is TRBV30, the J gene TRBJ1-1; D is perhaps TRBD1 (5 bases). The length of the CDR3 is 14 residues. Trimming left V 7 bases short and J 2 bases short, with 17 bases between. In germline, CDR1 is GTSNPN, CDR2 SVGIG (reference sequence). CDR3 coding DNA: TGTGCCTTGGAAACACGGGGGGTCAACACTGAAGCTTTCTTT. Translated: CALETRGVNTEAFF.

The chain couples TRBV5-1 to TRBJ2-7; D unresolved. The germline V gene has CDR1 SGHRS and CDR2 YFSETQ. V gave up 0 bases and J gave up 2 bases, with 9 bases separating them. CDR3 length: 14 amino acids. The CDR3 protein is CASSLVPGPYEQYF. The DNA of the CDR3 is TGCGCCAGCAGCTTGGTGCCAGGTCCCTACGAGCAGTACTTC.

This chain connects TRBV7-9 to TRBJ2-7, with 10 bases aligning to TRBD2. V lost 1 base, J lost 6 bases, and 3 bases stayed unmatched. Germline lookup yields CDR1 SEHNR and CDR2 FQNEAQ (reference sequence). This CDR3 contains 14 residues. CDR3 nucleotides: TGTGCCAGCAGCTTAGTGGCTAGCGGGGGCGAGCAGTACTTC. Residues: CASSLVASGGEQYF.

The chain uses TRBV30 and TRBJ2-5; 11 bases are shared with TRBD2. Unmatched junction bases numbered 6, after V lost 4 bases and J lost 5 bases. Germline V gene lookup returns CDR1 GTSNPN and CDR2 SVGIG (reference sequence). This CDR3 is 14 amino acids long. CDR3 DNA: TGTGCCTGGAACCCTGGGACTAGCGGCGAGACCCAGTACTTC. It specifies CAWNPGTSGETQYF. The full variable domain, with the rest looked up from reference TRBV30 and TRBJ2-5, is SQTIHQWPATLVQPVGSPLSLECTVEGTSNPNLYWYRQAAGRGLQLLFYSVGIGQISSEVPQNLSASRPQDRQFILSSKKLLLSDSGFYLCAWNPGTSGETQYFGPGTRLLVL.

CDR3 residues: CSVGSLQLNTEAFF. DNA of the CDR3: TGCAGCGTTGGGAGTTTGCAGCTAAACACTGAAGCTTTCTTT. This chain links TRBV29-1 with TRBJ1-1; D gene ambiguous. The V gene's germline CDR1 is SQVTM and CDR2 ANQGSEA. Trimming pared 4 bases from V and 2 bases from J, leaving 14 bases between. CDR3 size: 14 residues.

The chain recombines TRBV7-9 with TRBJ1-1; D gene unclear. V gave up 1 base and J gave up 0 bases, with 9 bases separating them. Germline CDR1 and CDR2: SEHNR and FQNEAQ (reference sequence). The CDR3 spans 15 residues. The CDR3 DNA is TGTGCCAGCAGCTTAGGTCCCTTCATGAACACTGAAGCTTTCTTT. Translated, it gives CASSLGPFMNTEAFF.

Only a few counts were recorded for this clone. This CDR3 is also generated by other DNA sequences in the sample. The rearrangement joins TRBV7-9 to TRBJ1-1; no clear D. Germline assignment: CDR1 SEHNR and CDR2 FQNEAQ (reference sequence). V lost 1 base and J lost 2, with 11 bases in between. The length of the CDR3 is 15 residues. The CDR3 loop reads CASSLGRQRNTEAFF. The CDR3 DNA sequence: TGTGCCAGCAGCTTAGGGAGACAACGAAACACTGAAGCTTTCTTT.

The rearrangement uses TRBV9 and TRBJ1-2; 9 nucleotides line up with TRBD1. CDR1 and CDR2 (germline): SGDLS, YYNGEE. V dropped 0 bases and J dropped 11; count of bases not matched to a gene: 8. This CDR3 has 14 amino acids. This CDR3 reads CASSVERDREAYTF. In DNA form, the CDR3 reads TGTGCCAGCAGCGTAGAAAGGGACAGGGAAGCGTACACCTTC.

The chain recombines TRBV29-1 with TRBJ2-1; maybe TRBD1 (6 bases). This CDR3 has 16 residues. Germline CDR1 SQVTM, CDR2 ANQGSEA. Deletions cut 5 bases from V and 3 bases from J, with 20 bases between. The CDR3 is CSVNKQGWEIYNEQFF. DNA of the CDR3: TGCAGCGTTAACAAACAGGGCTGGGAGATCTACAATGAGCAGTTCTTC.

V gene TRBV30 combines with J gene TRBJ2-7; possible D gene TRBD1, 6 bases. Germline V gene lookup returns CDR1 GTSNPN and CDR2 SVGIG (reference sequence). The V end lost 1 base, the J end lost 0 bases, and 7 bases lay between the germline ends. The CDR3 has 13 amino acids. This chain's CDR3 is CAWSGGGSYEQYF. The CDR3 bases are TGTGCCTGGAGTGGAGGGGGCTCCTACGAGCAGTACTTC.

J is TRBJ2-2 and V is TRBV6-5, with 10 nucleotides matching TRBD1. CDR1 and CDR2 (germline): MNHEY, SVGAGI. The CDR3 contains 15 residues. The V gene end was trimmed by 6 bases and the J gene end by 4 bases; junction bases not matched to a gene: 5. For the CDR3, the DNA is TGTGCCAGCAGGAGACAGGGGGCGGTCACCGGGGAGCTGTTTTTT. It is translated as CASRRQGAVTGELFF.

In its sample, this clone was seen once. The chain recombines TRBV7-2 with TRBJ2-1; 9 positions agree with TRBD2. The CDR3 loop spans 16 amino acids. The germline CDR1 and CDR2 sequences are SGHTA and FQGNSA. V was pared by 5 bases and J by 2 bases, with 7 bases of the junction left unmatched. The CDR3 DNA reads as TGTGCCAGCAGCGCGACTAGCGGCAATACCTACAATGAGCAGTTCTTC. Translated: CASSATSGNTYNEQFF.

The rearrangement uses TRBV30 and TRBJ1-6; 7 positions agree with TRBD1. CDR3 length: 14 residues. V lost 4 bases to trimming and J lost 5 bases; unmatched junction nucleotides: 5. CDR1 is GTSNPN, CDR2 SVGIG, per germline (reference sequence). The CDR3 DNA reads TGTGCCTGGAATCGACAGGGTGATAATTCACCCCTCCACTTT. It is translated as CAWNRQGDNSPLHF.

The gene calls are TRBV29-1 and TRBJ2-2, with D hard to call. This CDR3 contains 12 residues. Trimming cost V 4 bases and J 2 bases, with 5 bases left between them. The germline CDR1 and CDR2 sequences are SQVTM and ANQGSEA. The CDR3 DNA reads TGCAGCGTTGCCGCCAACACCGGGGAGCTGTTTTTT. Its translation: CSVAANTGELFF.

J is TRBJ2-1 and V is TRBV9; D call uncertain. The germline gives CDR1 SGDLS, CDR2 YYNGEE. The V end was cut by 4 bases, the J end by 5 bases, with 13 bases between. The CDR3 spans 14 residues. This CDR3 reads CASSLGFLNNEQFF. The DNA for the CDR3 is TGTGCCAGCAGCCTTGGCTTCTTAAACAATGAGCAGTTCTTC.

This clone was seen more than once but under ten times. The V gene is TRBV27, the J gene TRBJ2-7, with TRBD1 matching 9 bases. The CDR3 is 14 residues long. Germline V gene sequence: CDR1 MNHEY, CDR2 SMNVEV (reference sequence). Trimming at V came to 4 bases and at J to 2 bases, leaving 3 bases not matched to a gene. The CDR3 reads CASSSTGGTYEQYF. DNA of the CDR3: TGTGCCAGCAGTTCGACAGGGGGGACCTACGAGCAGTACTTC.

The CDR3 loop reads CAPSGQTLSNQPQHF. Written as DNA, the CDR3 is TGTGCCCCCTCGGGACAGACACTTAGCAATCAGCCCCAGCATTTT. This chain uses TRBV27 with TRBJ1-5; TRBD1 matches 7 bases. CDR1 MNHEY and CDR2 SMNVEV come from the germline V gene (reference sequence). The CDR3 totals 15 residues. J was trimmed by 0 bases and V by 11 bases; bases with no gene match: 10.

V and J are TRBV6-5 and TRBJ1-6, with TRBD1 as a possible D gene (5 bases). The CDR3 runs to 14 residues. Trimming took off 6 bases at V and 5 bases at J, with 11 bases between the two ends. CDR1 MNHEY and CDR2 SVGAGI come from the germline V gene. CDR3 DNA sequence: TGTGCCAGCAGGGGGGTGGCCAATAATTCACCCCTCCACTTT. This gives the protein CASRGVANNSPLHF.

The genes are TRBV23-1 and TRBJ1-5, with TRBD1 matching over 12 bases. TRBV23-1 is sorted into the ORF group, with uncertain function. The ends lost 5 bases at V and 4 bases at J; junction bases unmatched: 9. The CDR3 spans 17 residues. The CDR3 DNA sequence: TGCGCCAGCAGTTCATCCGGGACAGGGGGCGCGAATCAGCCCCAGCATTTT. It encodes CASSSSGTGGANQPQHF.